The entry that follows covers one TCR beta chain sequence. Antigen unknown. In the naive CD8 group, cells lacked CD45RO and were positively selected for CCR7, so terminally differentiated effector memory CD45RA+ cells were left out. Study donors comprised healthy, HIV-negative adults devoid of recent acute infection or vaccination. This sample is part of a study of shared clonotypes between healthy human individuals. The study's findings and limits: Represented diversity, genetic and exposure-history alike, was limited by few donors. In contrast to clonotypes shared by all four donors, non-shared clonotypes had lower generation probabilities.

Clones were sequenced by immunoSEQ multiplex PCR, and TCRdb holds only the in-frame ones, with some missing. The profile shows fewer than 850,000 clones, roughly 96% of them singletons. V dropped 5 bases and J dropped 5; count of bases not matched to a gene: 4. Germline V gene sequence: CDR1 LNHDA, CDR2 SQIVND (reference sequence). This CDR3 has 13 residues. The receptor was derived from a man in his thirties or forties in good health. Sequencing was done on a sample of naive CD8+ T cells sorted from blood. The genes are TRBV19 and TRBJ2-7; TRBD2 matches 9 bases. In DNA form, the CDR3 reads TGTGCCAGTAGTTTAGTAGCGGGAGACGAGCAGTACTTC. This gives the protein CASSLVAGDEQYF.